This TCR beta chain was sequenced for a study of CD8 T cells in ankylosing spondylitis (dated by TCRdb to 2015 to 2018). Regarding the research as a whole: T cell receptor beta repertoires were profiled in healthy donors and ankylosing spondylitis patients so that disease-linked TCR variants could be found. In total, the full study cohort was made up of some 110 healthy donors and about two dozen ankylosing spondylitis patients. Peripheral blood was sampled, and synovial fluid was additionally collected from ankylosing spondylitis patients.

CDR1 and CDR2, per the germline V gene (reference sequence), are DFQATT and SNEGSKA. The CDR3 starts with the cysteine, ends with the phenylalanine, and has 13 residues. Only the CDR3 region is kept as DNA, spanning 39 bases read in frame from base 1. V is shortened by 1 base, J by 3 bases, and the region joining them spans 10 bases. The paper as a whole reports these results and caveats: Blood from ankylosing spondylitis patients appeared to be characterized by a TCR beta motif composed of about eight highly homologous amino acid variants. Some motif variants were previously reported in synovial fluid and blood of reactive arthritis patients, suggesting common disease-initiation mechanisms. The disease-linked clones had a CD8+ phenotype and were found at relatively low frequencies in peripheral blood. Significant enrichment of the disease-linked clones was reported in matched synovial fluid samples from ankylosing spondylitis patients.

This clonotype came up many times. Its antigen is still unknown. Base qualities are not provided; no much larger clone lies one nucleotide away. This sample was sequenced with an Illumina HiSeq 2500. Quantitative 5'-RACE with molecular barcodes was the method used to prepare the TCR beta libraries. As for the authors' bioinformatics: A new computational method based on a probabilistic model of VDJ rearrangement was used to identify disease-linked TCR variants. The public reads were reprocessed in TCRdb via fastp at Q25 and MiXCR, keeping in-frame beta chains. All rows with the same CDR3 protein become a single entry with the most common DNA and genes. These V and J calls originate from TCRdb's pipeline instead of the authors' own analysis. Here the sample has around 250,000 distinct CDR3 sequences; over 15% occur a single time. The top ten hold roughly a third of the sample.

Sample: blood, either unsorted or a sorted T cell fraction (not recorded which). This clonotype originated in a male donor with ankylosing spondylitis or in good health (not recorded which). The sequence links TRBV20-1 to TRBJ2-7; matching of 6 bases hints at TRBD2 as the D gene. The nucleotide sequence reads TGCAGTGCTAGAGGTTCTAGCGACTACGAGCAGTACTTC. The resulting protein is CSARGSSDYEQYF.